This T cell receptor (beta chain) was recorded in a study of CD8+ T cells in alopecia areata. To note about this clone: Its antigen is unidentified.

Study results and caveats: Lesional scalp, especially alopecia totalis/universalis, showed higher clonality than normal scalp.

The germline V gene encodes CDR1 SGHRS and CDR2 YFSETQ. Trimming removed 1 base from V and 2 bases from J, with 7 bases in between. The CDR3 covers 13 residues. RNA, once extracted, was reverse transcribed into cDNA for use as the sequencing template. TCRdb's table, derived via immunoSEQ multiplex PCR, lists solely in-frame clones and lacks some. The sample holds 25,000 to 35,000 clones, less than 75% seen once. The authors sorted CD4+ and CD8+ T cells from PBMCs. The sequence was obtained from a human donor with alopecia areata. Material: NKG2D-high CD8+ T cells sorted from blood. The chain couples TRBV5-1 to TRBJ2-7; D is perhaps TRBD1 (5 bases). Here the CDR3 reads CASSLTTAYEQYF. The CDR3 DNA follows: TGCGCCAGCAGCTTGACGACAGCCTACGAGCAGTACTTC.